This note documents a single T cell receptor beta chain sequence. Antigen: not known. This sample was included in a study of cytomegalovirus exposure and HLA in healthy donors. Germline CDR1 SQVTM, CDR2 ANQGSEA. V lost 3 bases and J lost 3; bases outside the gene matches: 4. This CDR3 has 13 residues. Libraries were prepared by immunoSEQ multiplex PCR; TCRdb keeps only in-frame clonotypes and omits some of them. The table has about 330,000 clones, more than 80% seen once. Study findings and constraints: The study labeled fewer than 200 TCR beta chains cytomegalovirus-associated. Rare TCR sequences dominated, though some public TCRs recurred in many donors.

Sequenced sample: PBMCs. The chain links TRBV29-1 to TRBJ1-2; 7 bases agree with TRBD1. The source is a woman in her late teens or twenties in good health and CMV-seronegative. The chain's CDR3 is CSVETGLDYGYTF. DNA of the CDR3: TGCAGCGTTGAGACAGGGTTAGACTATGGCTACACCTTC.